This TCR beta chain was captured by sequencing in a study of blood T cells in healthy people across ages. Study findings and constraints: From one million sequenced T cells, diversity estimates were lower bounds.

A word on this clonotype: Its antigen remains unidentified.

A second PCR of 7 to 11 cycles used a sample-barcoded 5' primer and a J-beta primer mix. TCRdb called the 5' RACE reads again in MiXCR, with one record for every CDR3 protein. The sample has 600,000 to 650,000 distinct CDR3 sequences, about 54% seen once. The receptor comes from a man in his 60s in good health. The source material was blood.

CDR3 DNA: TGTGCCAGCAGTGGACGACGGGCCGACCCCTATGGCTACACCTTC. Translating gives CASSGRRADPYGYTF. V and J are TRBV25-1 and TRBJ1-2; no reliable D call. CDR1 is MGHDK and CDR2 is SYGVNS in the germline V gene. Deletions cut 4 bases from V and 4 bases from J, with 16 bases between. CDR3 length: 15 residues.